This TCR beta chain was sequenced in a study of cytomegalovirus exposure and HLA in healthy donors. Healthy donors of bone marrow made up the group. 60 Vbeta and 13 Jbeta primers were used in PCR. Assay used: immunoSEQ multiplex PCR; TCRdb lists only in-frame clones, some missing. This sample has some 110,000 clones, with roughly 73% found just once. As concerns this clone: Its antigen remains unknown.

General study findings and limits: In a later analysis, parvovirus B19, influenza, CMV and Epstein-Barr virus appeared linked to several top co-occurrence clusters. In an earlier analysis, most TCR beta V segments were productive about 87% or about 30% of the time. V- and J-gene trimming in TCR beta was tied to a missense DCLRE1C variant by an analysis performed later.

V gave up 0 bases and J gave up 11 bases; unmatched junction bases: 8. The CDR3 runs 14 residues. The germline V gene encodes CDR1 LNHNV and CDR2 YYDKDF (reference sequence). This clonotype originated in a woman in her thirties or forties in good health and CMV-seropositive. This chain joins TRBV15 and TRBJ2-3, with TRBD2 matching over 7 bases. Sequencing was performed on PBMCs. This CDR3 reads CATSRDIEASGQYF. The CDR3 DNA is TGTGCCACCAGCAGAGATATAGAGGCTAGCGGGCAGTATTTT. The variable domain in full, with the rest retrieved from reference TRBV15 and TRBJ2-3, is DAMVIQNPRYQVTQFGKPVTLSCSQTLNHNVMYWYQQKSSQAPKLLFHYYDKDFNNEADTPDNFQSRRPNTSFCFLDIRSPGLGDTAMYLCATSRDIEASGQYFGPGTRLTVL.